This TCR beta chain appears in the sequencing data of a study of cytomegalovirus exposure and HLA in healthy donors. Whole-study results and caveats: The study designated over 150 TCR beta chains cytomegalovirus-associated.

The junction had 12 bases not matched to a gene; V was cut back by 4 bases and J by 7 bases. The germline gives CDR1 MNHEY, CDR2 SMNVEV (reference sequence). There are 16 residues in the CDR3. Concerning this clone itself: The antigen remains unidentified. The CDR3 end shows no conserved phenylalanine or tryptophan, and so a read error is likely.

Use of 60 Vbeta and 13 Jbeta primers characterized the PCR. This table comes from immunoSEQ multiplex PCR, and its TCRdb copy is limited to in-frame clones, with some not included. The sample records about 150,000 clones, just over 75% being singletons. The sequencing sample was made of PBMCs. The receptor was isolated from a middle-aged man in good health and CMV-seronegative. The chain recombines TRBV27 with TRBJ2-3; 9 nucleotides align to TRBD2. CDR3 residues: CASSSLTAGGTYTQYY. As DNA, the CDR3 is TGTGCCAGCAGTTCCCTTACAGCGGGAGGTACATATACGCAGTATTAT.